The rows below give T cell receptor beta chains drawn from one sample of a study of PD-L1 blockade in urothelial cancer. Only in-frame clones appear in the TCRdb table, and some are missing; sequencing was by immunoSEQ multiplex PCR. The table records 24,000 or so clones, around 88% of them present only once. The sample here was PBMCs, taken around atezolizumab (anti-PD-L1) treatment. The receptors here all came from a middle-aged man with urothelial cancer. The CDR3 runs from the conserved cysteine through the conserved F or W. A D gene is named only where the DNA matches it firmly. Some rows have no size entry. The others give once, few or many, or a class for an expanded clone.

>TRBV5-1|-|-|TRBJ2-3
CASSTGVPLGQYF
TGCGCCAGCAGCACGGGAGTCCCTCTAGGGCAGTATTTT
>TRBV15|-|TRBD1|TRBJ1-2
CATSRTGDSRRSNYGYTF
TGTGCCACCAGCAGAACCGGGGACAGCCGCCGTTCTAACTATGGCTACACCTTC
>TRBV18|-|-|TRBJ2-1
CASSPPGHSYNEQFF
TGTGCCAGCTCACCACCGGGACACTCCTACAATGAGCAGTTCTTC
>TRBV28|-|TRBD1|TRBJ2-2
CASSLVTGGFTGELFF
TGTGCCAGCAGTTTAGTGACAGGGGGCTTTACTGGGGAGCTGTTTTTT
>TRBV21-1|-|-|TRBJ2-4
CASSKDHDIQAVAKNIQYF
TGTGCCAGCAGCAAAGATCATGATATTCAGGCAGTAGCCAAAAACATTCAGTACTTC
>TRBV4-1|once|-|TRBJ1-6
CASSQDPKGTPFPPALHF
TGCGCCAGCAGCCAAGATCCCAAAGGGACACCCTTCCCTCCAGCCCTCCACTTT
>TRBV5-1|-|TRBD2|TRBJ2-5
CASSLSLAGGETQYF
TGCGCCAGCAGCTTATCACTAGCGGGGGGAGAGACCCAGTACTTC
>TRBV5-1|-|-|TRBJ1-6
CASRRAAGNSPLHF
TGCGCCAGCAGGCGGGCCGCGGGGAATTCACCCCTCCACTTT
>TRBV28|-|TRBD1|TRBJ2-1
CASSTHDRGNNEQFF
TGTGCCAGCAGTACACACGACAGGGGAAACAATGAGCAGTTCTTC
>TRBV18|-|TRBD1|TRBJ1-5
CASSPGTGGNQPQHF
TGTGCCAGCTCACCGGGGACAGGGGGGAATCAGCCCCAGCATTTT
>TRBV11-2|-|-|TRBJ2-7
CASSPLQGLGYEQYF
TGTGCCAGCAGCCCACTCCAGGGATTGGGCTACGAGCAGTACTTC
>TRBV19|-|-|TRBJ2-7
CASSISGQSYEQYF
TGTGCCAGTAGTATCTCCGGACAGTCCTACGAGCAGTACTTC
>TRBV9|-|-|TRBJ2-3
CASSVPAGPTDTQYF
TGTGCCAGCAGCGTCCCAGCGGGCCCCACAGATACGCAGTATTTT
>TRBV30|-|-|TRBJ2-7
CAWSVGGVGAGEQYF
TGTGCCTGGAGTGTCGGTGGGGTAGGGGCGGGGGAGCAGTACTTC
>TRBV6-5|-|-|TRBJ2-3
CASSLRMLADTQYF
TGTGCCAGCAGTTTACGCATGCTAGCAGATACGCAGTATTTT
>TRBV12-5|-|TRBD2|TRBJ2-2
CASGLAGGTNTGELFF
TGTGCTAGTGGTTTGGCGGGAGGGACCAACACCGGGGAGCTGTTTTTT
>TRBV6-5|-|TRBD1|TRBJ2-3
CASNHRGSTDTQYF
TGTGCCAGCAATCACAGGGGAAGCACAGATACGCAGTATTTT
>TRBV7-2|once|-|TRBJ2-1
CASSVRGGEQFF
TGTGCCAGCAGCGTTAGAGGGGGTGAGCAGTTCTTC
>TRBV5-1|-|-|TRBJ2-5
CASSFATQQETQYF
TGCGCCAGCAGCTTCGCGACACAACAAGAGACCCAGTACTTC
>TRBV2|once|-|TRBJ2-2
CASSVTGELFF
TGTGCCAGCAGTGTAACCGGGGAGCTGTTTTTT
>TRBV2|-|-|TRBJ2-3
CASNTGSWADTQYF
TGTGCCAGCAACACAGGGTCTTGGGCAGATACGCAGTATTTT
>TRBV2|-|-|TRBJ2-7
CASSERSAGEHYEQYF
TGTGCCAGCAGTGAAAGGTCGGCAGGGGAGCACTACGAGCAGTACTTC
>TRBV9|-|-|TRBJ2-5
CASSVQGKETQYF
TGTGCCAGCAGCGTGCAGGGGAAGGAGACCCAGTACTTC
>TRBV9|-|TRBD2|TRBJ2-3
CASSVASGGPDTQYF
TGTGCCAGCAGCGTAGCTTCGGGGGGGCCAGATACGCAGTATTTT
>TRBV25-1|-|-|TRBJ2-5
CASSGNWETQYF
TGTGCCAGCAGTGGAAACTGGGAGACCCAGTACTTC